These T cell receptor beta chains were read from a single sample in a study of cytotoxic CD8 clonotypes in ibrutinib-treated CLL. Libraries were prepared by immunoSEQ multiplex PCR; TCRdb keeps only in-frame clonotypes and omits some of them. The sample lists some 40,000 clones, about two thirds occurring once. The material sequenced was PBMCs, taken at disease progression, from a patient treated with ibrutinib. These receptors originate from a human donor with chronic lymphocytic leukemia. Both conserved end residues are trimmed from each CDR3. A D gene is named only where the DNA matches it firmly.

D | V | CDR3
- | TRBV11-3 | ASSPGSVYTQY
TRBD2 | TRBV27 | ASSLYPPTSGMRETQY
- | TRBV9 | ASSVGILPGEQY
- | TRBV6-6 | ASRDAEAF
TRBD2 | TRBV5-1 | ASSRAGVAGGTGELF
- | TRBV7-2 | ASSLVRGTGELF
- | TRBV14 | ASSKGGDGYT
TRBD2 | TRBV28 | ASGGMPGTSGGYTGELF
- | TRBV7-7 | ASSLAGGELF
- | TRBV7-9 | ASSLARWDTEAF